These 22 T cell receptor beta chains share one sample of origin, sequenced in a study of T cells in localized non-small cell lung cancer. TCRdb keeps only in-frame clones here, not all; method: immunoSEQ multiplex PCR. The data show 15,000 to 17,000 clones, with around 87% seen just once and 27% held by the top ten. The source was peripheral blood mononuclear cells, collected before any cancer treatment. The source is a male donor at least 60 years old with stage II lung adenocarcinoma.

CDR3 sequence: CASSPGTAYNQPQHF. The DNA for the CDR3 is TGTGCCAGCAGCCCGGGGACAGCTTACAATCAGCCCCAGCATTTT. This sequence joins TRBV9 and TRBJ1-5; 7 bases fit TRBD1. The CDR3 is made up of 15 amino acids. Germline CDR1 SGDLS, CDR2 YYNGEE. The V gene end was trimmed by 4 bases and the J gene end by 3 bases; junction bases not matched to a gene: 7.

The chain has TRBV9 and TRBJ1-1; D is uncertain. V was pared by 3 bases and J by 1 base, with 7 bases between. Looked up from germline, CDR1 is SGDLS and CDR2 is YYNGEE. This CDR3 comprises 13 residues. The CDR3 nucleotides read TGTGCCAGCAGCGAGGGTCCGAACACTGAAGCTTTCTTT. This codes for CASSEGPNTEAFF.

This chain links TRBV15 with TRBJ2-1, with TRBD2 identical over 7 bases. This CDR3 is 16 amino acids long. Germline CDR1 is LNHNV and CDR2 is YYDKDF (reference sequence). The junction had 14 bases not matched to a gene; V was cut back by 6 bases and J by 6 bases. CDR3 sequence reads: CATRLPSGTTSNEQFF. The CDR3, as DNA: TGTGCCACCAGGCTCCCTTCCGGGACTACCAGCAATGAGCAGTTCTTC.

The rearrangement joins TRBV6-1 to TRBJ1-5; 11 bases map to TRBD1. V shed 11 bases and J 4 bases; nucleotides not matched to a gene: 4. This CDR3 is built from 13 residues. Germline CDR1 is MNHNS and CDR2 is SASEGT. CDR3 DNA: TGTGCCGGACAGGGGGCTTGGAATCAGCCCCAGCATTTT. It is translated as CAGQGAWNQPQHF.

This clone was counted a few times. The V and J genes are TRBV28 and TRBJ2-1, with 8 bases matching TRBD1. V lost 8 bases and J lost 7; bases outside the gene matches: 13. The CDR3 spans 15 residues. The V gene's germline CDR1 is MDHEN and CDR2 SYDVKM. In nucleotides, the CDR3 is TGTGCCAGCCGACCCAGGGGGCGCCGCGGGAATGAGCAGTTCTTC. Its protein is CASRPRGRRGNEQFF.

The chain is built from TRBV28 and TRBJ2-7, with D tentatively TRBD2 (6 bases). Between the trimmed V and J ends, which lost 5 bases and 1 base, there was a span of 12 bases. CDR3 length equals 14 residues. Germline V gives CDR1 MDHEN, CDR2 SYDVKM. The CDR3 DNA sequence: TGTGCCAGCAGTATCCCCGGAGGGTCCTACGAGCAGTACTTC. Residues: CASSIPGGSYEQYF.

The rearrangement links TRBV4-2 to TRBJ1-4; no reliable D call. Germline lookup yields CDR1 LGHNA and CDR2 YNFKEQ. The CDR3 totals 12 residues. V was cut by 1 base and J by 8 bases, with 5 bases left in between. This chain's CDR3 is CASSQGLEKLFF. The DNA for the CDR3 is TGTGCCAGCAGCCAAGGTCTAGAAAAACTGTTTTTT.

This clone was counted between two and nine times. CDR3 region: CASRGVGGYTF. CDR3 DNA: TGTGCCAGCCGAGGGGTCGGGGGCTACACCTTC. The rearrangement uses TRBV25-1 and TRBJ1-2; D perhaps matches TRBD1 (5 bases). CDR1 and CDR2 from the germline V gene are MGHDK and SYGVNS. The CDR3 sequence is 11 residues long. V lost 8 bases and J lost 8, with 12 bases in between.

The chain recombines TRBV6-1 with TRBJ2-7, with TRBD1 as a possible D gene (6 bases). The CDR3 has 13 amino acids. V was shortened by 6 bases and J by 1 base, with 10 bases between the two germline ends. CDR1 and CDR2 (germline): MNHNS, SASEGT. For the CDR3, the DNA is TGTGCCAGCAGCGACAGGTTATCCTACGAGCAGTACTTC. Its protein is CASSDRLSYEQYF.

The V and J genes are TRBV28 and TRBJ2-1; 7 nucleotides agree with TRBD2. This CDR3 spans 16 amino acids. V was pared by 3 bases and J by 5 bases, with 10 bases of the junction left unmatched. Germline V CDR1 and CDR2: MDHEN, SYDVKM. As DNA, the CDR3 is TGTGCCAGCAGTTTTCCAGGACTAGGTATAAACAATGAGCAGTTCTTC. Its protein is CASSFPGLGINNEQFF.

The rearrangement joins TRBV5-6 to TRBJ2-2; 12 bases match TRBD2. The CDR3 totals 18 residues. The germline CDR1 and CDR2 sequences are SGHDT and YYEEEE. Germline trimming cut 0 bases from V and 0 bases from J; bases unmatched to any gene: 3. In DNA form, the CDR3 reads TGTGCCAGCAGCTTGGGCCTAGCGGGAGGGCCGAACACCGGGGAGCTGTTTTTT. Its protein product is CASSLGLAGGPNTGELFF.

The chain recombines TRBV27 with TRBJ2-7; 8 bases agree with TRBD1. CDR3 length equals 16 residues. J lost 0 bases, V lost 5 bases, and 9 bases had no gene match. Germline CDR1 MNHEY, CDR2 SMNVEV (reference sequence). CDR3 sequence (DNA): TGTGCCAGCAGTCCGAAGACAGGGGTGATCTCCTACGAGCAGTACTTC. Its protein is CASSPKTGVISYEQYF.

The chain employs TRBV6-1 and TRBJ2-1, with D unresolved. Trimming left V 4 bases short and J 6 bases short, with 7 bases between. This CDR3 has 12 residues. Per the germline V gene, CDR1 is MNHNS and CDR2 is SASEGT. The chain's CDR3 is CASSALVNEQFF. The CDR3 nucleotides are TGTGCCAGCAGTGCGCTAGTCAATGAGCAGTTCTTC.

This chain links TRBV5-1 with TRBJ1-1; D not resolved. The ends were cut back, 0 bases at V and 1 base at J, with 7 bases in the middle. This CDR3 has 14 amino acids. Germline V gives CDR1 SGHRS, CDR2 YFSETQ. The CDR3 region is CASSLGNPNTEAFF. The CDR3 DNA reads TGCGCCAGCAGCTTGGGGAATCCGAACACTGAAGCTTTCTTT.

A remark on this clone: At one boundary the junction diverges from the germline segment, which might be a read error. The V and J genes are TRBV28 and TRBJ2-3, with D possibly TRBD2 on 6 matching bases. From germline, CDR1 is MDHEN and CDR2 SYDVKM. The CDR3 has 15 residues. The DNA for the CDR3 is TGTGACAGCAGCTCCCCGCCTAGCGGCACAGATACGCAGTATTTT. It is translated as CDSSSPPSGTDTQYF. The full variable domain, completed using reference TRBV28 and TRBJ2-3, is DVKVTQSSRYLVKRTGEKVFLECVQDMDHENMFWYRQDPGLGLRLIYFSYDVKMKEKGDIPEGYSVSREKKERFSLILESASTNQTSMYLCDSSSPPSGTDTQYFGPGTRLTVL.

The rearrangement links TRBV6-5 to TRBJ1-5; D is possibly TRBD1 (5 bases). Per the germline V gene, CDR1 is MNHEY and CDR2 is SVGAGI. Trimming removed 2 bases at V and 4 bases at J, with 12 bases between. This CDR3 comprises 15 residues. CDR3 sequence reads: CASSYDSGGNQPQHF. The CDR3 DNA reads TGTGCCAGCAGTTACGACAGTGGGGGAAATCAGCCCCAGCATTTT.

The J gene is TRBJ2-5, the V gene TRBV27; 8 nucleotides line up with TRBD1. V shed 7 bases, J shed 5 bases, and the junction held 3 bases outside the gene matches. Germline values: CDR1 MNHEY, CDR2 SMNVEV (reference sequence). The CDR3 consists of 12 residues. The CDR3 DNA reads TGTGCCAGCATGTCAGGGGGCGAGACCCAGTACTTC. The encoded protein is CASMSGGETQYF.

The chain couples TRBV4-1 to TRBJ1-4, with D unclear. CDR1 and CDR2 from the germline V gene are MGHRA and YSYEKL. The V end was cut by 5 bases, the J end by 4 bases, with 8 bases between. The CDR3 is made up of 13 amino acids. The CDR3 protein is CASSGAINEKLFF. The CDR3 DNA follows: TGCGCCAGCAGCGGAGCGATTAATGAAAAACTGTTTTTT.

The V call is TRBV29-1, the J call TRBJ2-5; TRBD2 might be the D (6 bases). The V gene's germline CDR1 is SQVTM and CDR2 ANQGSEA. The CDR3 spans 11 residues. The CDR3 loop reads CSGGIQETQYF. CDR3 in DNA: TGCAGTGGGGGGATTCAAGAGACCCAGTACTTC.

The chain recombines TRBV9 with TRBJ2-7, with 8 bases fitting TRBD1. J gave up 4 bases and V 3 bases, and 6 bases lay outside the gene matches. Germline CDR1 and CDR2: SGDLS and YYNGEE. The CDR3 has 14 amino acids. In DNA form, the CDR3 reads TGTGCCAGCAGCGCCGGACAGGGCAGGTACGAGCAGTACTTC. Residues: CASSAGQGRYEQYF.

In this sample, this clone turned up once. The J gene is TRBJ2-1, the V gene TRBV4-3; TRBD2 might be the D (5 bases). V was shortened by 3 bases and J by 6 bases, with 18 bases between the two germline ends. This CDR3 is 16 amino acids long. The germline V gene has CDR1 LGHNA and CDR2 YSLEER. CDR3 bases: TGCGCCAGCAGCCAGGGCCGCGGGCCCCTCTCCAATGAGCAGTTCTTC. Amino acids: CASSQGRGPLSNEQFF.

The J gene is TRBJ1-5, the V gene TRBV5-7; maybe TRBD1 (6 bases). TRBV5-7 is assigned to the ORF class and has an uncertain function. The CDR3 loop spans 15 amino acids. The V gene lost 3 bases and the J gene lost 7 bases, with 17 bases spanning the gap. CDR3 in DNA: TGTGCCAGCAGCTGCCTGCACAGGGTTCGGCAGCCCCAGCATTTT. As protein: CASSCLHRVRQPQHF.